This TCR beta chain is from a study of T-cell memory formation after mild COVID-19. The study's findings and limits: Clones that contracted from day 15 to 85 were balanced CD4/CD8, while later expanders leaned CD4+.

On this clonotype: Its antigen remains unidentified.

Germline CDR1 SGHRS, CDR2 YFSETQ. This CDR3 has 15 amino acids. V gave up 6 bases and J gave up 6 bases; unmatched junction bases: 6. 5'RACE with constant-segment primers yielded barcoded, UMI-tagged TCR alpha and TCR beta cDNA libraries. TCRdb reprocessed the 5' RACE reads with MiXCR, giving one entry per CDR3 protein. The sample includes approximately 390,000 distinct CDR3 sequences, approximately 15% of them seen just once. The chain has TRBV5-1 and TRBJ2-1; 13 positions agree with TRBD2. The TCR sequence derives from a man between 18 and 35 years old who had mild COVID-19 (a few samples of this study predate the infection). Cell type and time point are not known. Sample: PBMCs or a T cell subset sorted from them (not recorded which). The CDR3 DNA reads TGCGCCAGCACCTCCGGGACTAGCGGGACCAATGAGCAGTTCTTC. This gives the protein CASTSGTSGTNEQFF.